This TCR beta chain stems from a study of response to subunit inactivated influenza vaccine. TCRdb passed the RT-PCR reads through MiXCR, listing each CDR3 protein once. The sample records some 500,000 distinct CDR3 sequences, approximately 13% being singletons. This clonotype has a count of ten or more. Its specificity is not known. Findings of the study overall: The authors suggested that few new T cells are recruited per seasonal influenza vaccination.

From germline, CDR1 is DFQATT and CDR2 SNEGSKA (reference sequence). The ends were cut back, 0 bases at V and 9 bases at J, with 9 bases in the middle. The CDR3 is 11 residues long. The sequenced sample was PBMCs from blood, obtained roughly 46 days after vaccination. This receptor was taken from a man aged 45 to 65 who received an inactivated influenza vaccine. V gene TRBV20-1 combines with J gene TRBJ2-7; D is ambiguous. This chain's CDR3 is CSAREGIVQYF. Written as DNA, the CDR3 is TGCAGTGCTAGAGAGGGGATAGTGCAGTACTTC.